The 15 T cell receptor beta chains given below trace back to one sample, sequenced in a study of blood T cells in healthy people across ages. It was with a sample-barcoded 5' primer and a J-beta primer mix that a second PCR of roughly 7 to 12 cycles was run. A single record per CDR3 protein comes from TCRdb applying MiXCR to the 5' RACE reads. The sample carries 1.5 million to 2 million distinct CDR3 sequences, about 28% recorded once. Sequenced sample: blood. All receptors come from a woman aged 30 to 39 in good health.

This clonotype was counted only a few times. V and J are TRBV5-1 and TRBJ2-1, with 8 bases matching TRBD1. This CDR3 is built from 15 residues. Germline trimming cut 8 bases from V and 4 bases from J; bases unmatched to any gene: 11. From germline, CDR1 is SGHRS and CDR2 YFSETQ. CDR3 loop: CASGPGTGMYNEQFF. For the CDR3, the DNA is TGCGCCAGTGGACCCGGGACAGGAATGTACAATGAGCAGTTCTTC.

This clonotype appeared a few times. This chain connects TRBV6-6 to TRBJ2-3; maybe TRBD1 (5 bases). The V and J ends lost 8 bases and 2 bases respectively, with 17 bases between them. Germline V CDR1 and CDR2: MNHNY, SVGAGI (reference sequence). The CDR3 length is 15 residues. The CDR3 here is CASGKTETFTDTQYF. CDR3 in DNA: TGTGCCAGCGGAAAGACAGAAACCTTCACAGATACGCAGTATTTT.

This clonotype was seen more than once but under ten times. A single base separates this from a much larger clone, so it may be a read error. The chain employs TRBV6-4 and TRBJ2-5, with 13 bases that match TRBD2. Germline CDR1 MRHNA, CDR2 SNTAGT. This CDR3 spans 16 amino acids. V lost 4 bases, J lost 11 bases, and 13 bases stayed unmatched. Written as DNA, the CDR3 is TGTGCCAGCAGTGCAACTAGCGGGGGGGCTCACAATGAGCAGTACTTC. This encodes CASSATSGGAHNEQYF.

The rearrangement links TRBV20-1 to TRBJ2-1; no clear D. This CDR3 has 14 residues. Trimming removed 6 bases at V and 3 bases at J, with 15 bases between. Germline V gene sequence: CDR1 DFQATT, CDR2 SNEGSKA (reference sequence). The DNA for the CDR3 is TGCAGTGCATTTCTAGAAACTTTCTACAATGAGCAGTTCTTC. Its translation: CSAFLETFYNEQFF.

This clonotype was observed once. This chain links TRBV9 with TRBJ2-4; D not resolved. Judging by the DNA end, TRBJ2-5 fits better; the J call may be wrong. Germline V lookup: CDR1 SGDLS, CDR2 YYNGEE. CDR3 length: 14 residues. DNA of the CDR3: TGTGCCAGCAGCCTCAGAGCGTCGGAAGAGACCCAGTACTTC. Its translation is CASSLRASEETQYF.

Note on this clonotype: At one boundary the junction diverges from the germline segment, which might be a read error. The chain combines TRBV20-1 with TRBJ2-2; 9 bases fit TRBD2. In germline, CDR1 is DFQATT, CDR2 SNEGSKA (reference sequence). CDR3 length equals 14 residues. As DNA, the CDR3 is TGCAGTGCTAGGAGCGGGGGGAACACCGGGGAGCTGGTTTTT. Encoded protein: CSARSGGNTGELVF.

J is TRBJ2-7 and V is TRBV27; D may be TRBD2 (6 bases). The germline gives CDR1 MNHEY, CDR2 SMNVEV (reference sequence). Trimming took 5 bases from V and 3 from J, leaving 17 bases between them. There are 15 residues in the CDR3. In DNA, the CDR3 is TGTGCCAGCAGTCCGCTCAAATGGGGGGACTACGAGCAGTACTTC. Residues: CASSPLKWGDYEQYF.

The chain combines TRBV14 with TRBJ2-1; no reliable D call. In germline, CDR1 is SGHDN, CDR2 FVKESK. Trimming cost V 5 bases and J 8 bases, with 22 bases left between them. CDR3 length: 16 amino acids. The CDR3 here is CASSLEPPGRLDEQFF. Written as DNA, the CDR3 is TGTGCCAGCAGCTTAGAACCGCCGGGCCGGTTGGATGAGCAGTTCTTC.

This clonotype came up many times. V is TRBV10-2 and J is TRBJ2-5; TRBD2 aligns across 8 bases. The J segment lost 5 bases and the V segment lost 2 bases, leaving 7 bases of the junction unmatched. CDR1 and CDR2 (germline): WSHSY, SAAADI. The CDR3 extends over 15 amino acids. Here the CDR3 reads CASSETSGVGETQYF. CDR3 DNA: TGCGCCAGCAGTGAGACTAGCGGCGTTGGGGAGACCCAGTACTTC.

This clonotype occurred many times. The rearrangement links TRBV24-1 to TRBJ2-1, with 11 positions matching TRBD2. The germline gives CDR1 KGHDR, CDR2 SFDVKD. The length of the CDR3 is 17 residues. V lost 2 bases and J lost 3; bases outside the gene matches: 5. CDR3 coding DNA: TGTGCCACCAGTGATTCTTCCGGGACTAGCGGCTACAATGAGCAGTTCTTC. Its protein product is CATSDSSGTSGYNEQFF.

The rearrangement uses TRBV5-4 and TRBJ2-7, with D unresolved. The CDR3 loop spans 15 amino acids. The V and J ends lost 1 base and 0 bases respectively, with 11 bases between them. Germline-derived CDR1 and CDR2 are SGHNT and YYREEE (reference sequence). This chain's CDR3 is CASSLIQQSSYEQYF. The CDR3, as DNA: TGTGCCAGCAGCTTGATACAGCAAAGCTCCTACGAGCAGTACTTC.

The gene calls are TRBV7-9 and TRBJ2-7; no definite D call. The CDR3 sequence is 13 residues long. Trimming removed 5 bases from V and 2 bases from J, with 10 bases in between. CDR1 and CDR2 from the germline V gene are SEHNR and FQNEAQ (reference sequence). The DNA for the CDR3 is TGTGCCAGCAGCGATAGATACCCCTACGAGCAGTACTTC. Residues: CASSDRYPYEQYF.

The chain combines TRBV28 with TRBJ2-3; TRBD1 matches at 10 bases. The junction had 5 bases not matched to a gene; V was cut back by 3 bases and J by 5 bases. The CDR3 totals 15 residues. From germline, CDR1 is MDHEN and CDR2 SYDVKM. The CDR3 loop is CASSLGDRGKDTQYF. CDR3 in DNA: TGTGCCAGCAGTTTGGGGGACAGGGGAAAAGATACGCAGTATTTT. Variable domain in full (rest from reference TRBV28 and TRBJ2-3): DVKVTQSSRYLVKRTGEKVFLECVQDMDHENMFWYRQDPGLGLRLIYFSYDVKMKEKGDIPEGYSVSREKKERFSLILESASTNQTSMYLCASSLGDRGKDTQYFGPGTRLTVL.

This clonotype has a count of ten or more. V usage is TRBV20-1 and J usage is TRBJ2-7; TRBD1 matches 10 bases. The J segment lost 3 bases and the V segment lost 6 bases, leaving 5 bases of the junction unmatched. CDR1 and CDR2 (germline): DFQATT, SNEGSKA (reference sequence). The CDR3 is made up of 13 amino acids. Written as DNA, the CDR3 is TGCAGTGCCCCCCGGGACAGGGGCTACGAGCAGTACTTC. Protein sequence: CSAPRDRGYEQYF.

A note on this clonotype: Relative to the germline gene, one junction end is altered; a read error may explain this. The V and J genes are TRBV7-9 and TRBJ2-1; 11 bases map to TRBD1. This CDR3 comprises 16 residues. The germline V gene has CDR1 SEHNR and CDR2 FQNEAQ (reference sequence). The chain's CDR3 is CAISVGQGAAYNEQFF. The CDR3 nucleotides read TGTGCCATCAGCGTCGGACAGGGGGCGGCCTACAATGAGCAGTTCTTC.